Below, 2 T cell receptor beta chains from the same sample are listed, as sequenced in a study of control samples from healthy donors and cancer patients. Data came from immunoSEQ multiplex PCR; TCRdb stores just in-frame clones and leaves some out. In the table there are some 94,000 clones, roughly 91% of which are singletons. The sequencing sample was made of PBMCs. Receptors were obtained from a woman between 50 and 59 years old with colorectal cancer.

V usage is TRBV4-1 and J usage is TRBJ1-1, with D hard to call. This CDR3 comprises 15 residues. CDR1 and CDR2 from the germline V gene are MGHRA and YSYEKL. V was shortened by 4 bases and J by 0 bases, with 12 bases between the two germline ends. CDR3 protein: CASSLLLGMNTEAFF. CDR3 nucleotides: TGCGCCAGCAGCCTCCTACTCGGGATGAACACTGAAGCTTTCTTT.

The chain uses TRBV7-2 and TRBJ2-3; D is undetermined. The CDR3 totals 15 residues. Germline CDR1 SGHTA, CDR2 FQGNSA. The V and J ends lost 0 bases and 2 bases respectively, with 9 bases between them. For the CDR3, the DNA is TGTGCCAGCAGCTTAGCACCAGACTTCACAGATACGCAGTATTTT. Residues: CASSLAPDFTDTQYF. The full variable domain, in which reference TRBV7-2 and TRBJ2-3 provide the parts outside the CDR3, is GAGVSQSPSNKVTEKGKDVELRCDPISGHTALYWYRQSLGQGLEFLIYFQGNSAPDKSGLPSDRFSAERTGGSVSTLTIQRTQQEDSAVYLCASSLAPDFTDTQYFGPGTRLTVL.